This T cell receptor (beta chain) was recorded in a study of shared clonotypes between healthy human individuals. Study overall: The study drew on two women and a few men aged 18 to 49 as donors. Regarding the study as a whole: Sharing across several donors was seen in 4% to 6.5% of naive CD4 clonotypes.

In the original workflow: ImmunoSEQ yielded junction-only sequences lacking quality scores, so filtering differed. Produced via immunoSEQ multiplex PCR; TCRdb's table is partial and in-frame only. V and J calls and clone size are those listed in that table; D and trimming were worked out from the DNA. The profile shows a few hundred thousand clones, about nine tenths of them singletons. CDR3 length: 14 amino acids. In germline, CDR1 is MNHEY, CDR2 SMNVEV (reference sequence). The V end was cut by 2 bases, the J end by 6 bases, with 11 bases between. CCR7-negative CD45RA+ TemRA cells were combined with CD45RO+ cells to form CD8 memory. Worth noting for this clone: The antigen remains unidentified.

The specimen was memory CD8+ T cells sorted from blood. Subset specified: CD45RO+ cells pooled with CCR7-negative TemRA cells. This receptor was obtained from a young man in good health. This rearrangement joins TRBV27 to TRBJ1-5, with D possibly matching TRBD1 (5 bases). Here the CDR3 DNA reads TGTGCCAGCAGTTTAAACGGGGGGAGTCAGCCCCAGCATTTT. It translates to CASSLNGGSQPQHF.